The 17 T cell receptor beta chains below were found in one sample sequenced in a study of T cell changes during pregnancy in multiple sclerosis. Clones were sequenced by immunoSEQ multiplex PCR, and TCRdb holds only the in-frame ones, with some missing. The sample has more than 35,000 clones; around 90% are singletons. The sample consisted of CD4+ T cells from peripheral blood mononuclear cells, taken before pregnancy. These receptors were collected from a female donor with multiple sclerosis, enrolled in a pregnancy study.

The rearrangement joins TRBV6-5 to TRBJ1-5; D remains unclear. Trimming left V 2 bases short and J 7 bases short, with 12 bases between. CDR3 length: 14 amino acids. Germline V gene sequence: CDR1 MNHEY, CDR2 SVGAGI. The CDR3 is CASSYVGVGQPQHF. The CDR3 nucleotides read TGTGCCAGCAGTTACGTCGGGGTTGGCCAGCCCCAGCATTTT.

The V gene is TRBV10-2, the J gene TRBJ2-7; 8 bases map to TRBD1. The germline gives CDR1 WSHSY, CDR2 SAAADI. The CDR3 runs to 14 residues. The ends lost 7 bases at V and 8 bases at J; junction bases unmatched: 13. The DNA for the CDR3 is TGCGCCAGCAACCCTGACAGGGGTAACTTAAAGCAGTACTTC. Translation: CASNPDRGNLKQYF.

This sequence joins TRBV6-1 and TRBJ1-6; perhaps TRBD1 as D (6 bases). V shed 0 bases and J shed 4 bases, with 10 bases lying between them. Germline lookup yields CDR1 MNHNS and CDR2 SASEGT. There are 16 residues in the CDR3. The CDR3 loop is CASSEARTVYNSPLHF. CDR3 bases: TGTGCCAGCAGTGAAGCGCGGACAGTTTATAATTCACCCCTCCACTTT.

There are a few counts of this clone. The CDR3 sequence is CASLDPWTGTAEAFF. In nucleotides, the CDR3 is TGTGCCAGCTTAGATCCCTGGACAGGGACCGCTGAAGCTTTCTTT. The chain combines TRBV6-5 with TRBJ1-1, with 8 bases identical to TRBD1. The CDR3 runs 15 residues. The germline V gene encodes CDR1 MNHEY and CDR2 SVGAGI. The trim removed 8 bases at V and 6 bases at J, leaving 14 bases unmatched.

J is TRBJ1-1 and V is TRBV19, with TRBD1 matching 8 bases. CDR1 LNHDA and CDR2 SQIVND come from the germline V gene (reference sequence). J lost 6 bases, V lost 7 bases, and 10 bases had no gene match. This CDR3 is built from 14 residues. The CDR3 is CASTPQGARPEAFF. The CDR3 bases are TGTGCCAGTACCCCTCAGGGGGCGCGGCCTGAAGCTTTCTTT.

This sequence joins TRBV7-2 and TRBJ2-2; D is perhaps TRBD2 (5 bases). V lost 5 bases, J lost 6 bases, and 10 bases lay in between. This CDR3 is 13 amino acids long. Germline V lookup: CDR1 SGHTA, CDR2 FQGNSA. Here the CDR3 DNA reads TGTGCCAGCAGCGTTAGCGCTCCCGGGGAGCTGTTTTTT. Translating it yields CASSVSAPGELFF.

In this sample, this clone turned up a few times. The chain couples TRBV20-1 to TRBJ1-4; D is possibly TRBD1 (5 bases). The CDR3 spans 11 residues. Germline V CDR1 and CDR2: DFQATT, SNEGSKA (reference sequence). With 5 bases removed from V and 15 bases from J, the gap between germline ends came to 16 bases. CDR3 protein: CSAGRAGMMFF. The DNA of the CDR3 is TGCAGTGCTGGGAGGGCAGGGATGATGTTTTTT.

The V and J genes are TRBV5-1 and TRBJ2-1, with a tentative D call TRBD1 (5 bases). The CDR3 is 13 residues long. Trimming left V 8 bases short and J 14 bases short, with 23 bases between. Germline V gene sequence: CDR1 SGHRS, CDR2 YFSETQ. The CDR3 DNA reads TGCGCCAGGAAGAAGACAGTTATTACCGTTGAGTTCTTC. Translated, it gives CARKKTVITVEFF.

The chain is built from TRBV5-3 and TRBJ2-7; 9 positions match TRBD1. TRBV5-3 is annotated as an ORF whose role is uncertain. Losses at the gene ends were 0 bases for V and 4 bases for J; bases not matched to a gene: 2. This CDR3 region has 14 residues. The CDR3 DNA reads TGTGCCAGAAGCTTGGAAGGGACAGGGTACGAGCAGTACTTC. Translated, it gives CARSLEGTGYEQYF.

V and J are TRBV6-5 and TRBJ1-2, with TRBD1 matching 9 bases. The germline CDR1 and CDR2 sequences are MNHEY and SVGAGI. Trimming took 0 bases from V and 6 from J; bases not matched to a gene: 2. The length of the CDR3 is 14 residues. DNA for the CDR3: TGTGCCAGCAGTTACTCGACAGGGGGGGATGGCTACACCTTC. It codes for CASSYSTGGDGYTF.

The chain recombines TRBV4-3 with TRBJ2-2; 8 nucleotides agree with TRBD1. Germline CDR1 LGHNA, CDR2 YSLEER. The CDR3 extends over 16 amino acids. V dropped 0 bases and J dropped 3; count of bases not matched to a gene: 3. Here the CDR3 DNA reads TGCGCCAGCAGCCAAGAGACAGGGGACTACACCGGGGAGCTGTTTTTT. This codes for CASSQETGDYTGELFF.

This rearrangement joins TRBV14 to TRBJ2-1; D is undetermined. Between the trimmed V and J ends, which lost 4 bases and 2 bases, there was a span of 12 bases. Germline V gene lookup returns CDR1 SGHDN and CDR2 FVKESK. The CDR3 spans 15 residues. The CDR3 is CASSPKMGTYNEQFF. As DNA, the CDR3 is TGTGCCAGCAGCCCAAAGATGGGCACCTACAATGAGCAGTTCTTC.

The V and J genes are TRBV10-3 and TRBJ2-5, with 10 bases aligning to TRBD2. CDR3 length equals 16 residues. The junction had 9 bases not matched to a gene; V was cut back by 4 bases and J by 4 bases. The germline gives CDR1 ENHRY, CDR2 SYGVKD. Here the CDR3 DNA reads TGTGCCATCAGTGGTACCAGCGGGGGGGCCCGAGAGACCCAGTACTTC. Translating gives CAISGTSGGARETQYF.

The chain links TRBV2 to TRBJ2-5; D is possibly TRBD1 or TRBD2 (7 bases each). CDR1 and CDR2 from the germline V gene are SNHLY and FYNNEI. V lost 4 bases and J 3 bases, leaving 15 bases between the germline ends. This CDR3 region has 15 residues. Here the CDR3 reads CASSAAGQPEETQYF. The CDR3 DNA sequence: TGTGCCAGCAGTGCAGCGGGACAGCCGGAAGAGACCCAGTACTTC.

The chain uses TRBV10-3 and TRBJ1-5; the D is unclear. The germline V and J ends were trimmed by 5 bases and 3 bases, with 5 bases remaining between them. Looked up from germline, CDR1 is ENHRY and CDR2 is SYGVKD. This CDR3 is 12 amino acids long. The CDR3 reads CAISRDNQPQHF. The CDR3 region has the DNA TGTGCCATCAGTAGAGACAATCAGCCCCAGCATTTT.

The chain links TRBV5-1 to TRBJ2-3, with D possibly matching TRBD2 (6 bases). The germline V gene encodes CDR1 SGHRS and CDR2 YFSETQ. Trimming removed 1 base at V and 2 bases at J, with 14 bases between. The CDR3 has 16 amino acids. The CDR3 DNA follows: TGCGCCAGCAGCTTGAGTCCGGGGGAAGTCACAGATACGCAGTATTTT. This sequence encodes CASSLSPGEVTDTQYF.

V usage is TRBV11-3 and J usage is TRBJ2-1, with 8 bases matching TRBD1. The CDR3 covers 13 residues. J was trimmed by 8 bases and V by 5 bases; bases with no gene match: 5. Germline CDR1 reads SGHNT; CDR2 reads YENEEA. This chain's CDR3 is CASSRTGFDEQFF. CDR3 DNA sequence: TGTGCCAGCAGCCGGACAGGGTTCGATGAGCAGTTCTTC.